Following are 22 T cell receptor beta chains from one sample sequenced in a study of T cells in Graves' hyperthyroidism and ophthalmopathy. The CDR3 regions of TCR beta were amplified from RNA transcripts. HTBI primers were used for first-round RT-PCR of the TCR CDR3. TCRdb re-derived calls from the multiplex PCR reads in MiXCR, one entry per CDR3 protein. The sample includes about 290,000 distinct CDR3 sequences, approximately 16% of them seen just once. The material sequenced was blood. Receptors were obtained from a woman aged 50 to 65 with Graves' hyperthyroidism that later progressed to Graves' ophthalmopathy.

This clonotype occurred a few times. The CDR3: CASSSGPHGYTF. The CDR3 DNA follows: TGTGCCAGCAGTTCGGGCCCCCATGGCTACACCTTC. The rearrangement joins TRBV6-1 to TRBJ1-2; no clear D. The CDR3 contains 12 residues. Deletions cut 5 bases from V and 6 bases from J, with 10 bases between. In germline, CDR1 is MNHNS, CDR2 SASEGT.

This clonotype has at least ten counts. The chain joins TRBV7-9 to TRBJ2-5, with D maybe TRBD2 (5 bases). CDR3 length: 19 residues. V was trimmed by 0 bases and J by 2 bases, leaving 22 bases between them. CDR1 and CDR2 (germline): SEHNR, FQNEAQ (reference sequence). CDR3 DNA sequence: TGTGCCAGCAGCTTAGCGCTCTCCTTAGCGACTGGAAGACAAGAGACCCAGTACTTC. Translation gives CASSLALSLATGRQETQYF.

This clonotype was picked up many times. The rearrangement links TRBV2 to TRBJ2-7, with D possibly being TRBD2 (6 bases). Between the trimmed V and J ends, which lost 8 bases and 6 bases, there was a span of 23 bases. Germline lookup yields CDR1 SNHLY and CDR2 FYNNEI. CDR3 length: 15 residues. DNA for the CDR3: TGTGCCAGCCTCTCTCTCCCGGGAGTTCGTCTCGAGCAGTACTTC. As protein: CASLSLPGVRLEQYF.

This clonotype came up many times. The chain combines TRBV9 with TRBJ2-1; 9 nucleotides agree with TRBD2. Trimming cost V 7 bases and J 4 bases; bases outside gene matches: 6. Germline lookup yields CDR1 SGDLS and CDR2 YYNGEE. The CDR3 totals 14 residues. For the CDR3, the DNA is TGTGCCAGCGGGGCGGGAGGGCCTTACAATGAGCAGTTCTTC. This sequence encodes CASGAGGPYNEQFF.

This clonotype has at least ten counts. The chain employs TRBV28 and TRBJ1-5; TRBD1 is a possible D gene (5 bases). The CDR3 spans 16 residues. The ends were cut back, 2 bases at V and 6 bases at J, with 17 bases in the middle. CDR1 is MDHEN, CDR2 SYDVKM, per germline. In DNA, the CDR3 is TGTGCCAGCAGTTTAGAAGGGGTCCTACTAGGTCAGCCCCAGCATTTT. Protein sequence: CASSLEGVLLGQPQHF.

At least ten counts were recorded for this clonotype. CDR3 amino acids: CSADQTGGNTEAFF. The CDR3 DNA reads TGCAGTGCTGATCAAACAGGGGGAAACACTGAAGCTTTCTTT. The chain employs TRBV20-1 and TRBJ1-1, with 8 bases aligning to TRBD1. Germline V lookup: CDR1 DFQATT, CDR2 SNEGSKA (reference sequence). The CDR3 sequence is 14 residues long. The junction had 7 bases not matched to a gene; V was cut back by 5 bases and J by 2 bases.

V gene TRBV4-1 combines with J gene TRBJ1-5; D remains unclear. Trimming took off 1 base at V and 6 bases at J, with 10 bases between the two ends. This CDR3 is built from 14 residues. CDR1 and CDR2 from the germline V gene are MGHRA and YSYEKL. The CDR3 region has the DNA TGCGCCAGCAGCCAAGGACCGGGCGGTCAGCCCCAGCATTTT. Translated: CASSQGPGGQPQHF.

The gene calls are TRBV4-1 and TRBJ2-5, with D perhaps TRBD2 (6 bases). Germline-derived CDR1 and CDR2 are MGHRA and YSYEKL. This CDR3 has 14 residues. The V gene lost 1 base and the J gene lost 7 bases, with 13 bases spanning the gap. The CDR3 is CASSQVRESGTQYF. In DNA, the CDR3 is TGCGCCAGCAGCCAAGTACGGGAGTCGGGGACCCAGTACTTC.

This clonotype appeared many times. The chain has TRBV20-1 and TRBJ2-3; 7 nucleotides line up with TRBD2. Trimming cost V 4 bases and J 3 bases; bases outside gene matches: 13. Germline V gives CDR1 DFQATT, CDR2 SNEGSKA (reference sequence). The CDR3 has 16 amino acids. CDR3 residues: CSANHPMGGRTDTQYF. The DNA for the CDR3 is TGCAGTGCTAATCACCCGATGGGGGGGAGAACAGATACGCAGTATTTT.

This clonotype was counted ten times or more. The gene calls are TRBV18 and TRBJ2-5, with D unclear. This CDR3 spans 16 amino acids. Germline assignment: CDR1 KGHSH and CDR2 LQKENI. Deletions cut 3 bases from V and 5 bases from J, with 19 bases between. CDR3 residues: CASSPRGVSRAETQYF. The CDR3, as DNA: TGTGCCAGCTCACCTAGAGGAGTTAGTAGGGCTGAGACCCAGTACTTC.

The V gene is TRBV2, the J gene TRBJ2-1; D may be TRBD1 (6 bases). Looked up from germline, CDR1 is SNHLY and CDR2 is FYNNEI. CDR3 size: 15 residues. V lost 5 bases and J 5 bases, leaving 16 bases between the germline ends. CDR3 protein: CASSQRPDRNNEQFF. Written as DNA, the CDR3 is TGTGCCAGCAGTCAGCGCCCCGACAGGAACAATGAGCAGTTCTTC.

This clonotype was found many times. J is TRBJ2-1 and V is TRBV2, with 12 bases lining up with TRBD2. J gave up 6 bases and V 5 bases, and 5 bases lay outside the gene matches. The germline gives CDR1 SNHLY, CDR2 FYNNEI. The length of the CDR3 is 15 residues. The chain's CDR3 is CASSRLAGVVNEQFF. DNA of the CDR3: TGTGCCAGCAGTCGACTAGCGGGAGTCGTCAATGAGCAGTTCTTC.

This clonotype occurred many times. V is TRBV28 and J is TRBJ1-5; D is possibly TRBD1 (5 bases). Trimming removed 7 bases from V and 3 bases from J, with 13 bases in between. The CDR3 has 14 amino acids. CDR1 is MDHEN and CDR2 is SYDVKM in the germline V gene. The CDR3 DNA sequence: TGTGCCAGCACCTTGGGGGGGTTCAATCAGCCCCAGCATTTT. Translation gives CASTLGGFNQPQHF.

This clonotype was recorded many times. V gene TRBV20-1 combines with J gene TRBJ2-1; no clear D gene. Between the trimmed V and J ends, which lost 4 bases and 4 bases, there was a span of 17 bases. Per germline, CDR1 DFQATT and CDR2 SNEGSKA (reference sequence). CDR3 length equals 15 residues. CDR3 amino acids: CSATVRVESYNEQFF. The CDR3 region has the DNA TGCAGTGCTACTGTTAGGGTGGAGTCATACAATGAGCAGTTCTTC.

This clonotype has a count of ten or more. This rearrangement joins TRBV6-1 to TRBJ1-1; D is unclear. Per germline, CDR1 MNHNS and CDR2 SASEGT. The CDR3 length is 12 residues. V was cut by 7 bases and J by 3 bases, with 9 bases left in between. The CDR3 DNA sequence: TGTGCCAGCACATTCTACTACACTGAAGCTTTCTTT. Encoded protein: CASTFYYTEAFF.

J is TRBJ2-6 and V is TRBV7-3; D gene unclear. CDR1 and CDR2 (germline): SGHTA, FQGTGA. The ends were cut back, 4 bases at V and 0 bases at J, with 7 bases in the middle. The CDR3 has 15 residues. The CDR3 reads CASSSSNSGANVLTF. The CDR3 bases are TGTGCCAGCAGCTCCAGTAACTCTGGGGCCAACGTCCTGACTTTC.

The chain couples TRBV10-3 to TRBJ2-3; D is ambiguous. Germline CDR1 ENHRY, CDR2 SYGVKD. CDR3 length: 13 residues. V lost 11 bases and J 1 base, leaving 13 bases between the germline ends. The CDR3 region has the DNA TGTGCCCTAAAGGGTCAGGGCACAGATACGCAGTATTTT. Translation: CALKGQGTDTQYF.

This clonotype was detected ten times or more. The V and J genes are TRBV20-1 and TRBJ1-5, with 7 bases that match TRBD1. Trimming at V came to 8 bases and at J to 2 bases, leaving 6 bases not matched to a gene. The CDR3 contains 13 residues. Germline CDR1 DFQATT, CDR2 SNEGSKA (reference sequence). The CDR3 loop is CSYHRGGNQPQHF. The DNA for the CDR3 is TGCAGTTACCACAGGGGAGGCAATCAGCCCCAGCATTTT.

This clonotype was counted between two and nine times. CDR3 DNA: TGTGCCAGCAGCGTCCAACGGACGGGCGCGGACGGGGAAAGATTCCCTGGAAACACCATATATTTT. This gives the protein CASSVQRTGADGERFPGNTIYF. The chain has TRBV9 and TRBJ1-3; D unresolved. The ends were cut back, 2 bases at V and 2 bases at J, with 32 bases in the middle. The CDR3 sequence is 22 residues long. Germline loops: CDR1 SGDLS, CDR2 YYNGEE.

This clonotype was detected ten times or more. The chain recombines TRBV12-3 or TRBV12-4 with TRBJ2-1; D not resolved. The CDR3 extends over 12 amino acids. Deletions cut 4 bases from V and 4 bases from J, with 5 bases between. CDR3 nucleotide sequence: TGTGCCAGCAGTTGGGATTACAATGAGCAGTTCTTC. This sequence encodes CASSWDYNEQFF.

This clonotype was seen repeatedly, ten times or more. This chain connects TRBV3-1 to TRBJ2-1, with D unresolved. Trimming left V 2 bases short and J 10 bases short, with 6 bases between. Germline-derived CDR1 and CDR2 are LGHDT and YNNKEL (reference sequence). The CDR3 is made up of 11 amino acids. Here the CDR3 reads CASSQFREQFF. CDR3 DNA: TGTGCCAGCAGCCAATTCAGGGAGCAGTTCTTC.

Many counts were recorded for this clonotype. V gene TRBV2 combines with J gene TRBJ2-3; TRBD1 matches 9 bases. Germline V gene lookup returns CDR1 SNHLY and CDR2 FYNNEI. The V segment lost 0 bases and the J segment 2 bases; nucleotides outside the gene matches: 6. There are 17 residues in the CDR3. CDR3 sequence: CASSEALGQGYTDTQYF. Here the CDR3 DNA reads TGTGCCAGCAGTGAAGCGCTGGGACAGGGCTACACAGATACGCAGTATTTT.